This TCR beta chain came from a study of T cell responses to AZD1222 COVID-19 vaccine. TCRdb's copy holds only in-frame clones and misses some; the assay was immunoSEQ multiplex PCR. Of 150,000 to 180,000 clones in the sample, 88% were seen once. Between the trimmed V and J ends, which lost 6 bases and 2 bases, there was a span of 14 bases. The CDR3 covers 14 residues. Per the germline V gene, CDR1 is SNHLY and CDR2 is FYNNEI. The study, taken as a whole, reports: Among those given AZD1222, only six were seropositive at baseline. Among vaccine-associated CD4 TCRs, coverage spanned spike, with dominance at 160-218 and 743-854. Variant regions that are unmutated are reportedly the target of nearly half of spike-specific TCRs. Donors were largely white British and mainly female; clonal diversity was possibly underestimated.

This clone was observed a handful of times. No antigen is known for it. The receptor was derived from an adult in good health. This specimen was peripheral blood, taken on day 0 of AZD1222 vaccination. This chain uses TRBV2 with TRBJ2-7, with D possibly being TRBD2 (6 bases). For the CDR3, the DNA is TGTGCCAGCAGGGCAAACGGGGGTCCCTACGAGCAGTACTTC. Its translation: CASRANGGPYEQYF. The entire variable domain, with the rest obtained from reference TRBV2 and TRBJ2-7, is as follows: EPEVTQTPSHQVTQMGQEVILRCVPISNHLYFYWYRQILGQKVEFLVSFYNNEISEKSEIFDDQFSVERPDGSNFTLKIRSTKLEDSAMYFCASRANGGPYEQYFGPGTRLTVT.